This TCR beta chain was sequenced during a study of T cell responses to AZD1222 COVID-19 vaccine. There are 13 residues in the CDR3. Germline V CDR1 and CDR2: SGHVS, FQNEAQ. V was clipped by 5 bases and J by 7 bases, with 15 bases between them. Profiled with immunoSEQ multiplex PCR; TCRdb holds only in-frame clones, not every one. Altogether about 76,000 clones are present, roughly 88% being singletons, with the ten largest covering roughly 5%. This receptor was obtained from an adult in good health. The chain employs TRBV7-8 and TRBJ2-7, with no clear D. Sequenced material: peripheral blood, taken on day 0 of MenACWY control vaccination. The chain's CDR3 is CASSLRSLGEQYF. DNA for the CDR3: TGTGCCAGCAGCCTTCGGTCCCTGGGGGAGCAGTACTTC. The whole variable domain, filled in from reference TRBV7-8 and TRBJ2-7, reads GAGVSQSPRYKVAKRGQDVALRCDPISGHVSLFWYQQALGQGPEFLTYFQNEAQLDKSGLPSDRFFAERPEGSVSTLKIQRTQQEDSAVYLCASSLRSLGEQYFGPGTRLTVT.